The rows below give T cell receptor beta chains drawn from one sample of a study of blood T cell repertoires in COVID-19. The repertoire was sequenced with immunoSEQ multiplex PCR; TCRdb's copy has only in-frame clones and lacks some. The sample comprises roughly 250,000 clones, about 88% of which are singletons, and about 1.5% rests with the top ten. Input material: PBMCs or T cells enriched from blood (not recorded which). The receptors derive from a woman between 50 and 59 years old who had recovered from COVID-19. Each CDR3 is given with its conserved first and last residue. The D gene is left open where the match is weak. Some rows mark clone size as missing; the rest say once, few, many or name a class of expanded clone.

d_gene	j_gene	abundance	v_gene	CDR3aa	CDR3nt
NA	TRBJ1-1	NA	TRBV9	CASSVLGDTEAFF	TGTGCCAGCAGCGTATTAGGGGACACTGAAGCTTTCTTT
TRBD2	TRBJ2-1	NA	TRBV5-1	CASSQLAESYNEQFF	TGCGCCAGCAGCCAACTAGCGGAGTCCTACAATGAGCAGTTCTTC
TRBD1	TRBJ1-3	NA	TRBV10-3	CAISEGELGGSGNTIYF	TGTGCCATCAGTGAAGGAGAGTTAGGGGGCTCCGGAAACACCATATATTTT
NA	TRBJ1-2	NA	TRBV9	CASSVRGENYGYTF	TGTGCCAGCAGCGTTCGGGGGGAGAACTATGGCTACACCTTC
NA	TRBJ1-4	NA	TRBV19	CASWRGGGALANEKLFF	TGTGCCAGTTGGAGAGGTGGTGGAGCGCTAGCTAATGAAAAACTGTTTTTT
NA	TRBJ2-5	NA	TRBV5-4	CASSTAAQETQYF	TGTGCCAGCAGCACAGCGGCTCAAGAGACCCAGTACTTC
TRBD1	TRBJ1-3	NA	TRBV7-3	CASSTFSHRDRIDPYSGNTIYF	TGTGCCAGCAGCACGTTCAGTCACCGGGACAGGATAGACCCTTACTCTGGAAACACCATATATTTT
TRBD2	TRBJ2-2	NA	TRBV7-7	CASSLGTSGFTGELFF	TGTGCTAGCAGCTTAGGGACTAGCGGCTTCACCGGGGAGCTGTTTTTT
TRBD2	TRBJ2-7	NA	TRBV4-2	CASSQDPAGGYEQYF	TGTGCCAGCAGCCAAGATCCAGCGGGAGGATACGAGCAGTACTTC
NA	TRBJ2-7	NA	TRBV12-3/TRBV12-4	CASTVRGNEQYF	TGTGCCAGCACCGTCCGGGGAAACGAGCAGTACTTC
TRBD2	TRBJ2-3	NA	TRBV7-2	CASRNPGLGEGNTQYF	TGTGCCAGCAGGAACCCGGGACTAGGGGAAGGAAATACGCAGTATTTT
NA	TRBJ1-6	NA	TRBV2	CASTRARDNSPLHF	TGTGCCAGCACCCGGGCGAGGGATAATTCACCCCTCCACTTT
NA	TRBJ2-3	NA	TRBV28	CASSTLVVVRETTDTQYF	TGTGCCAGCAGCACGTTAGTCGTCGTACGGGAGACCACAGATACGCAGTATTTT
TRBD1	TRBJ1-5	few	TRBV6-5	CASSSRGSNQPQHF	TGTGCCAGCAGTTCCAGGGGGAGCAATCAGCCCCAGCATTTT
TRBD2	TRBJ2-1	NA	TRBV6-5	CASRRDRLADNEQFF	TGTGCCAGCCGACGTGACAGACTAGCGGACAATGAGCAGTTCTTC
NA	TRBJ1-4	NA	TRBV10-3	CAIRQDNEKLFF	TGTGCCATACGACAAGATAATGAAAAACTGTTTTTT
NA	TRBJ1-2	NA	TRBV29-1	CSVDEGGTYGYTF	TGCAGCGTTGATGAGGGCGGGACCTATGGCTACACCTTC
NA	TRBJ1-1	NA	TRBV7-9	CASSFGSGYTEAFF	TGTGCCAGCAGCTTTGGATCGGGGTACACTGAAGCTTTCTTT
TRBD2	TRBJ2-1	NA	TRBV5-1	CASSTRAGVTYNEQFF	TGCGCCAGCAGCACAAGAGCGGGAGTTACCTACAATGAGCAGTTCTTC
TRBD1	TRBJ1-2	NA	TRBV5-4	CASSPRQGVDYGYTF	TGTGCCAGCAGCCCCAGACAGGGAGTAGACTATGGCTACACCTTC
NA	TRBJ1-2	NA	TRBV11-2	CASSQLQGNYGYTF	TGTGCCAGCAGCCAACTACAGGGAAACTATGGCTACACCTTC
NA	TRBJ2-3	NA	TRBV14	CASSRGEISTDTQYF	TGTGCCAGCAGCCGGGGGGAAATTAGCACAGATACGCAGTATTTT
NA	TRBJ1-2	NA	TRBV3-1/TRBV3-2	CASSVEGRQANYGYTF	TGTGCCAGCAGCGTAGAAGGGAGACAGGCTAACTATGGCTACACCTTC
NA	TRBJ2-3	once	TRBV6-5	CASSRGTDSTDTQYF	TGTGCCAGCAGTCGGGGGACAGATAGCACAGATACGCAGTATTTT
NA	TRBJ1-1	few	TRBV10-1	CASSQTVNTEAFF	TGCGCCAGCAGTCAGACAGTGAACACTGAAGCTTTCTTT
TRBD1	TRBJ1-1	NA	TRBV19	CASSTRDRGHTEAFF	TGTGCCAGTAGTACCCGGGACAGGGGGCACACTGAAGCTTTCTTT
NA	TRBJ1-6	NA	TRBV2	CASSGRGGGNSPLHF	TGTGCCAGCAGTGGGCGAGGAGGAGGTAATTCACCCCTCCACTTT
TRBD1	TRBJ2-5	NA	TRBV6-5	CASSTGALGKTQYF	TGTGCCAGCAGTACAGGGGCCTTGGGAAAGACCCAGTACTTC
TRBD1	TRBJ1-5	NA	TRBV2	CASSGTGGQPQHF	TGTGCCAGCAGCGGGACAGGGGGACAGCCCCAGCATTTT
NA	TRBJ2-7	NA	TRBV11-1	CASSSLQGSYEQYF	TGTGCCAGCAGCTCCTTACAGGGTTCCTACGAGCAGTACTTC
NA	TRBJ1-2	NA	TRBV5-1	CASSLGGSDIYGYTF	TGCGCCAGCAGCCTGGGAGGGTCGGATATCTATGGCTACACCTTC
NA	TRBJ2-7	NA	TRBV5-4	CASSPGGDEQYF	TGTGCCAGCAGCCCGGGGGGCGACGAGCAGTACTTC
NA	TRBJ1-6	NA	TRBV5-1	CASSLGGLLDIYSPLHF	TGCGCCAGCAGCTTGGGGGGACTCCTGGACATCTATTCACCCCTCCACTTT
TRBD1	TRBJ2-3	NA	TRBV7-2	CASSLLPGGDTQYF	TGTGCCAGCAGCCTACTCCCAGGGGGCGATACGCAGTATTTT
TRBD2	TRBJ2-5	few	TRBV7-9	CASSLGAGKETQYF	TGTGCCAGCAGCTTAGGAGCGGGAAAAGAGACCCAGTACTTC
TRBD2	TRBJ2-7	few	TRBV27	CAGSTWREFYEQYF	TGTGCCGGCTCCACTTGGCGGGAGTTCTACGAGCAGTACTTC
TRBD1	TRBJ2-7	NA	TRBV18	CASSTTGAYSYEQYF	TGTGCCAGCTCAACTACAGGGGCCTACTCCTACGAGCAGTACTTC
TRBD1	TRBJ1-2	NA	TRBV28	CASSIRTGSYGYTF	TGTGCCAGCAGTATCCGGACAGGGAGCTATGGCTACACCTTC
TRBD1	TRBJ1-2	NA	TRBV19	CASRPLDRGGYTF	TGTGCCAGTCGACCCCTGGACAGGGGAGGTTACACCTTC
NA	TRBJ2-7	NA	TRBV27	CASRQQGLMEEQYF	TGTGCCAGCAGGCAACAGGGTCTCATGGAGGAGCAGTACTTC
TRBD1	TRBJ1-1	NA	TRBV27	CASSWDRNTEAFF	TGTGCCAGCAGTTGGGACAGGAACACTGAAGCTTTCTTT
NA	TRBJ1-5	NA	TRBV15	CATSRDRGGIVNQPQHF	TGTGCCACCAGCAGAGATCGGGGGGGCATTGTCAATCAGCCCCAGCATTTT
TRBD2	TRBJ2-3	NA	TRBV7-2	CASSRTRADTQYF	TGTGCCAGCAGTCGGACTAGAGCGGATACGCAGTATTTT
NA	TRBJ2-2	NA	TRBV10-3	CAIRDGTNTGELFF	TGTGCCATCAGGGACGGGACGAACACCGGGGAGCTGTTTTTT
NA	TRBJ1-2	NA	TRBV30	CAWNPGNYGYTF	TGTGCCTGGAACCCGGGGAACTATGGCTACACCTTC
TRBD2	TRBJ2-7	few	TRBV10-3	CAIRKTSGSSEQYF	TGTGCCATCAGAAAGACTAGCGGGAGTAGCGAGCAGTACTTC
TRBD1	TRBJ2-5	NA	TRBV30	CAWSAGTGSETQYF	TGTGCCTGGAGCGCCGGGACAGGGAGCGAGACCCAGTACTTC
TRBD2	TRBJ2-7	NA	TRBV5-1	CASAGLAGAYEQYF	TGCGCCAGCGCCGGACTAGCGGGAGCCTACGAGCAGTACTTC